Shown below are 20 T cell receptor beta chains from a single sample sequenced in a study of identical twins. TCRdb reanalysed the 5' RACE reads using MiXCR and keeps one entry per CDR3 protein. The sample includes around 960,000 distinct CDR3 sequences, approximately 13% of them seen just once. This sample also appeared in a second study, on yellow fever vaccine responses in identical twins.

Sequences were obtained from PBMCs. The receptors come from a woman younger than 30 in good health.

The gene calls are TRBV2 and TRBJ1-1; D is uncertain. CDR1 is SNHLY, CDR2 FYNNEI, per germline. V lost 5 bases, J lost 0 bases, and 7 bases lay in between. The CDR3 sequence is 13 residues long. The CDR3 DNA is TGTGCCAGCAGTACAGAAATGAACACTGAAGCTTTCTTT. This encodes CASSTEMNTEAFF.

This clonotype was counted at least ten times. The V gene is TRBV7-9, the J gene TRBJ2-1, with 9 bases identical to TRBD2. V lost 9 bases and J lost 1; bases outside the gene matches: 1. The CDR3 runs 13 residues. In germline, CDR1 is SEHNR, CDR2 FQNEAQ (reference sequence). The CDR3 spells CASLAGSYNEQFF. CDR3 bases: TGTGCCAGTCTAGCGGGATCCTACAATGAGCAGTTCTTC.

A few counts support this clonotype. This chain links TRBV15 with TRBJ2-1; D may be TRBD2 (6 bases). Trimming took off 1 base at V and 0 bases at J, with 16 bases between the two ends. CDR1 LNHNV and CDR2 YYDKDF come from the germline V gene (reference sequence). The length of the CDR3 is 18 residues. The CDR3 coding sequence is TGTGCCACCAGCAGAGCGAAACTAGCCGAGAGCTCCTACAATGAGCAGTTCTTC. Protein: CATSRAKLAESSYNEQFF.

This clonotype was counted a few times. The chain recombines TRBV18 with TRBJ2-5, with 10 bases lining up with TRBD1. CDR3 length: 17 amino acids. J was trimmed by 5 bases and V by 3 bases; bases with no gene match: 12. Germline values: CDR1 KGHSH, CDR2 LQKENI. This CDR3 is CASSPLERQGAYETQYF. In DNA, the CDR3 is TGTGCCAGCTCACCTCTGGAGAGACAGGGGGCTTATGAGACCCAGTACTTC.

This chain uses TRBV11-1 with TRBJ2-7; 10 positions agree with TRBD2. The CDR3 sequence is 15 residues long. V trimming: 5 bases; J trimming: 4 bases; junction bases outside the gene matches: 8. Germline assignment: CDR1 SGHAT and CDR2 FQDESV (reference sequence). CDR3 sequence (DNA): TGTGCCAGCAGCCCCGGGACTAGCGACCTATACGAGCAGTACTTC. Translation gives CASSPGTSDLYEQYF.

The V call is TRBV10-3, the J call TRBJ2-4, with a possible D match to TRBD2 (5 bases). The germline CDR1 and CDR2 sequences are ENHRY and SYGVKD. Trimming took 2 bases from V and 0 from J, leaving 5 bases between them. The CDR3 is made up of 14 amino acids. In DNA, the CDR3 is TGTGCCATCAGTGAGGAGGGAGCCAAAAACATTCAGTACTTC. It specifies CAISEEGAKNIQYF.

This clonotype was seen a handful of times. This chain joins TRBV10-3 and TRBJ2-2, with D possibly being TRBD2 (6 bases). Germline V gives CDR1 ENHRY, CDR2 SYGVKD. Trimming left V 2 bases short and J 4 bases short, with 11 bases between. The CDR3 sequence is 15 residues long. The CDR3: CAISESQGGTGELFF. The CDR3 bases are TGTGCCATCAGTGAGAGTCAGGGAGGCACCGGGGAGCTGTTTTTT.

This clonotype was observed many times. This chain joins TRBV3-1 and TRBJ2-3; 10 bases fit TRBD2. CDR3 length equals 16 residues. CDR1 is LGHDT and CDR2 is YNNKEL in the germline V gene (reference sequence). Germline trimming cut 4 bases from V and 0 bases from J; bases unmatched to any gene: 4. The DNA for the CDR3 is TGTGCCAGCAGCCCGGGACTAGCGCTAAGCACAGATACGCAGTATTTT. Translation gives CASSPGLALSTDTQYF.

CDR3 sequence reads: CASSRPGQGTSNTGELFF. In DNA form, the CDR3 reads TGTGCCAGCAGCCGTCCGGGACAGGGGACCTCGAACACCGGGGAGCTGTTTTTT. The V call is TRBV11-1, the J call TRBJ2-2; 10 bases line up with TRBD1. The germline gives CDR1 SGHAT, CDR2 FQDESV (reference sequence). The length of the CDR3 is 18 residues. Unmatched junction bases numbered 9, after V lost 5 bases and J lost 0 bases.

This clonotype came up a few times. The rearrangement links TRBV5-1 to TRBJ2-7; a weak D match, TRBD1 (5 bases). Deletions cut 0 bases from V and 2 bases from J, with 12 bases between. The CDR3 extends over 15 amino acids. Germline CDR1 is SGHRS and CDR2 is YFSETQ. The CDR3 DNA is TGCGCCAGCAGCTTGGTGCAGGGATCCCCCTACGAGCAGTACTTC. Protein sequence: CASSLVQGSPYEQYF.

A few counts support this clonotype. The rearrangement joins TRBV29-1 to TRBJ2-7, with D perhaps being TRBD1 or TRBD2 (5 bases each). Germline CDR1 and CDR2: SQVTM and ANQGSEA. The V end was cut by 4 bases, the J end by 6 bases, with 16 bases between. The CDR3 consists of 13 residues. CDR3 in amino acids: CSVAGTPFSEQYF. Here the CDR3 DNA reads TGCAGCGTTGCCGGGACCCCTTTTTCCGAGCAGTACTTC.

In its sample, this clonotype was seen many times. The chain is built from TRBV27 and TRBJ2-5; D may match TRBD1 or TRBD2 (5 bases each). Germline-derived CDR1 and CDR2 are MNHEY and SMNVEV (reference sequence). Trimming cost V 3 bases and J 3 bases, with 14 bases left between them. There are 15 residues in the CDR3. The CDR3 DNA reads TGTGCCAGCAGTTTCACCGGGACCAACAAAGAGACCCAGTACTTC. Amino acid sequence: CASSFTGTNKETQYF.

The chain joins TRBV7-9 to TRBJ1-2, with D perhaps matching TRBD1 (5 bases). V was trimmed by 2 bases and J by 6 bases, leaving 19 bases between them. Germline values: CDR1 SEHNR, CDR2 FQNEAQ (reference sequence). This CDR3 has 16 residues. This CDR3 reads CASSLLRDGLGHGYTF. The CDR3 DNA reads TGTGCCAGCAGCTTATTGCGGGACGGCCTTGGTCATGGCTACACCTTC.

The rearrangement uses TRBV20-1 and TRBJ2-7, with D possibly being TRBD1 (6 bases). Germline V lookup: CDR1 DFQATT, CDR2 SNEGSKA (reference sequence). CDR3 length equals 15 residues. V was trimmed by 5 bases and J by 7 bases, leaving 24 bases between them. The CDR3 loop is CSAGARDTVFLEQYF. CDR3 nucleotides: TGCAGTGCTGGAGCTCGGGACACAGTATTTTTGGAGCAGTACTTC.

The chain recombines TRBV4-1 with TRBJ1-5, with D maybe TRBD1 (5 bases). Germline-derived CDR1 and CDR2 are MGHRA and YSYEKL. Between the trimmed V and J ends, which lost 1 base and 2 bases, there was a span of 15 bases. The CDR3 covers 17 residues. The CDR3 protein is CASSQGGALGGNQPQHF. The CDR3 region has the DNA TGCGCCAGCAGCCAAGGAGGGGCCCTGGGGGGCAATCAGCCCCAGCATTTT.

This clonotype showed up just a few times. This rearrangement joins TRBV4-1 to TRBJ2-7, with TRBD2 matching over 9 bases. V shed 1 base and J 0 bases; nucleotides not matched to a gene: 4. The CDR3 contains 16 residues. CDR1 and CDR2 (germline): MGHRA, YSYEKL. CDR3 sequence reads: CASSQVFSGSSYEQYF. DNA of the CDR3: TGCGCCAGCAGCCAAGTTTTTAGCGGGAGCTCCTACGAGCAGTACTTC.

The chain employs TRBV12-3 or TRBV12-4 and TRBJ2-7, with D perhaps TRBD2 (5 bases). The V and J ends lost 7 bases and 6 bases respectively, with 13 bases between them. The CDR3 is made up of 12 amino acids. In DNA form, the CDR3 reads TGTGCCAGCACCCCAGGCGCGGGCGAGCAGTACTTC. Amino acids: CASTPGAGEQYF.

This chain connects TRBV29-1 to TRBJ2-5; D gene unclear. The V end was cut by 5 bases, the J end by 5 bases, with 21 bases between. The CDR3 extends over 15 amino acids. In germline, CDR1 is SQVTM, CDR2 ANQGSEA. The CDR3 sequence: CSVFGTPEVTETQYF. For the CDR3, the DNA is TGCAGCGTTTTCGGCACTCCCGAAGTTACCGAGACCCAGTACTTC. Using reference TRBV29-1 and TRBJ2-5 for the parts outside the CDR3, the full variable domain is SAVISQKPSRDICQRGTSLTIQCQVDSQVTMMFWYRQQPGQSLTLIATANQGSEATYESGFVIDKFPISRPNLTFSTLTVSNMSPEDSSIYLCSVFGTPEVTETQYFGPGTRLLVL.

The rearrangement joins TRBV12-3 or TRBV12-4 to TRBJ2-3; D is possibly TRBD1 (6 bases). V lost 3 bases to trimming and J lost 7 bases, with 14 bases between them. The CDR3 consists of 14 residues. The CDR3 protein is CASSFGSQGNTQYF. DNA for the CDR3: TGTGCCAGCAGTTTCGGCAGCCAGGGGAATACGCAGTATTTT.

This chain links TRBV20-1 with TRBJ2-1; D may be TRBD2 (5 bases). V was pared by 6 bases and J by 0 bases, with 9 bases between. CDR1 and CDR2 from the germline V gene are DFQATT and SNEGSKA (reference sequence). CDR3 length: 13 residues. CDR3 DNA: TGCAGTGCCGGACTCATCTCCTACAATGAGCAGTTCTTC. Its translation: CSAGLISYNEQFF.